Listed below are T cell receptor beta chains from one sample, sequenced in a study of shared clonotypes between healthy human individuals. TCRdb's table, derived via immunoSEQ multiplex PCR, lists solely in-frame clones and lacks some. The sample carries around 2.5 million clones, approximately 93% recorded once. Material for sequencing was naive CD4+ T cells from PBMCs. The origin of the receptors is a man younger than 35 in good health. Some clones in this sample may be carry-over from other donors' samples. Both conserved end residues are part of each CDR3. D genes are given only for firm matches. Rows give clone size only sometimes, using once, few, many, or a class for an expanded clone.

v_gene,j_gene,abundance,d_gene,CDR3nt,CDR3aa
TRBV7-2,TRBJ1-4,.,.,TGTGCCAGCAGCCTCTCGGCAGGGATCTTGGCAACTAATGAAAAACTGTTTTTT,CASSLSAGILATNEKLFF
TRBV11-2,TRBJ1-5,.,.,TGTGCCAGCAGCTTAGGTAGCAGGTCGGATCAGCCCCAGCATTTT,CASSLGSRSDQPQHF
TRBV5-8,TRBJ2-3,.,TRBD1,TGTGCCAGCAGCCCCGGGACAGGGGGTAGCACAGATACGCAGTATTTT,CASSPGTGGSTDTQYF
TRBV7-9,TRBJ1-3,.,.,TGTGCCAGCAGCTTAGAGGTTATAAACACCATATATTTT,CASSLEVINTIYF
TRBV30,TRBJ2-1,.,.,TGTGCCTGGAGTTTGACAATTTACTCCTACAATGAGCAGTTCTTC,CAWSLTIYSYNEQFF
TRBV5-4,TRBJ1-2,.,.,TGTGCCAGCAGCCCCAAGGGAGGGTTGGGGGGCTACACCTTC,CASSPKGGLGGYTF
TRBV18,TRBJ1-1,.,.,TGTGCCAGCGCGGGAGGGGGGAGCACTGAAGCTTTCTTT,CASAGGGSTEAFF
TRBV6-5,TRBJ2-6,.,TRBD1,TGTGCCAGCAGTTCCGGGACAGCCTCTGGGGCCAACGTCCTGACTTTC,CASSSGTASGANVLTF
TRBV11-2,TRBJ2-7,.,TRBD1,TGTGCCAGCAGCCCATACCTATCCGGACAGGCCTACGAGCAGTACTTC,CASSPYLSGQAYEQYF
TRBV19,TRBJ2-3,.,.,TGTGCCAGTAGTATGAGACTAGTACCAGATACGCAGTATTTT,CASSMRLVPDTQYF
TRBV4-1,TRBJ2-7,.,TRBD2,TGCGCCAGCAGCCAAGTGTTACTAGCGGGAGGGCCCGACGAGCAGTACTTC,CASSQVLLAGGPDEQYF
TRBV27,TRBJ2-7,.,.,TGTGCCAGCAGCTGGGGCGCAGCGCCCTCTCAGCAGTACTTC,CASSWGAAPSQQYF
TRBV2,TRBJ1-5,few,.,TGTGCCAGCAATTTTGGGGCTAATCAGCCCCAGCATTTT,CASNFGANQPQHF
TRBV2,TRBJ2-7,.,.,TGTGCCAGCAGTGAAGGTGGCTCGGGGAACGAGCAGTACTTC,CASSEGGSGNEQYF